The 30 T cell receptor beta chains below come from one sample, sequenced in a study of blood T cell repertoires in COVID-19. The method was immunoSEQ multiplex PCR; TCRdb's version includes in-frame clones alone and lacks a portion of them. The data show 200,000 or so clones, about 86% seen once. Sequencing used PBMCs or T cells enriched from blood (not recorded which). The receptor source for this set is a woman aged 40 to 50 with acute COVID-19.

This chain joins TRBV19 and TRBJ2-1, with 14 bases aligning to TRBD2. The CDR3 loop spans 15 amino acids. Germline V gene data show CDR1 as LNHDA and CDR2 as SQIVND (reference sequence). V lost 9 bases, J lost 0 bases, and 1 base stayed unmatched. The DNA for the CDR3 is TGTGCCAGCGGACTAGCGGGAGGCTCCTACAATGAGCAGTTCTTC. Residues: CASGLAGGSYNEQFF.

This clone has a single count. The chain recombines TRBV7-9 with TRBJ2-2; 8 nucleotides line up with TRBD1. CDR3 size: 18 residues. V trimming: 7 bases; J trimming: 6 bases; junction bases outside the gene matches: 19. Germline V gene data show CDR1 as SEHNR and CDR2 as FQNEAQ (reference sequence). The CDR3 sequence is CASNSAMIQGVGAGELFF. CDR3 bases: TGTGCCAGCAACTCCGCAATGATACAGGGGGTTGGTGCCGGGGAGCTGTTTTTT. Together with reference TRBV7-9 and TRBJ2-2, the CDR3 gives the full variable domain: DTGVSQNPRHKITKRGQNVTFRCDPISEHNRLYWYRQTLGQGPEFLTYFQNEAQLEKSRLLSDRFSAERPKGSFSTLEIQRTEQGDSAMYLCASNSAMIQGVGAGELFFGEGSRLTVL.

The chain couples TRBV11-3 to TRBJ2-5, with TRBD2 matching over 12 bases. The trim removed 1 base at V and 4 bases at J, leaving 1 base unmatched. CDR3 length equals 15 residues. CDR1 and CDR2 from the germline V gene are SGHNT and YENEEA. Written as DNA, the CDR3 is TGTGCCAGCAGCTTAGGACTAGCGGGAGTAGAGACCCAGTACTTC. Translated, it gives CASSLGLAGVETQYF.

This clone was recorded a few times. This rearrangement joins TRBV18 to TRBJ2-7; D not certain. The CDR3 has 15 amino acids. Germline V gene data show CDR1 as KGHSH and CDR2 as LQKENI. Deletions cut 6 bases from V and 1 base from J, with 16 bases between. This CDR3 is CASSYGSLGSYEQYF. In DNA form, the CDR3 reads TGTGCCAGCTCTTACGGAAGTCTCGGGTCCTACGAGCAGTACTTC.

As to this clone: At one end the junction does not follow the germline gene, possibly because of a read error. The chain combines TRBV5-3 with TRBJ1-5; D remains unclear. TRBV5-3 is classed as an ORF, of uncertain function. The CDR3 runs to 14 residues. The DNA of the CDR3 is TGTGCCAGAAGATTGGACCCGGGGTGTAGGCCCCAGCATTTT. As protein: CARRLDPGCRPQHF.

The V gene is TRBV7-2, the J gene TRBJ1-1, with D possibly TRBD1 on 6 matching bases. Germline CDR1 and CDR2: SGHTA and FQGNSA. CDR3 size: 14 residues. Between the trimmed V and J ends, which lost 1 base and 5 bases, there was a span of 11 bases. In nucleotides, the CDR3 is TGTGCCAGCAGCTTAGGTCGGACAGTTACTGAAGCTTTCTTT. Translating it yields CASSLGRTVTEAFF.

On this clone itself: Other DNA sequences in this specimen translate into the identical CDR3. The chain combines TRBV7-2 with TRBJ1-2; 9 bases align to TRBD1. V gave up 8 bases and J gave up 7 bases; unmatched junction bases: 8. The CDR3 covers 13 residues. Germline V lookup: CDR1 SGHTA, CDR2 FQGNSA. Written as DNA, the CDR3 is TGTGCCAGCTCCTCGGACAGGGGACGTGGCTACACCTTC. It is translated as CASSSDRGRGYTF.

The CDR3 coding sequence is TGCGCCAGCAGCCGCGGGGGAGGCACTGAAGCTTTCTTT. Protein: CASSRGGGTEAFF. J is TRBJ1-1 and V is TRBV5-1; weak D call: TRBD1 (5 bases). Germline assignment: CDR1 SGHRS and CDR2 YFSETQ. The CDR3 is 13 residues long. Trimming removed 4 bases from V and 4 bases from J, with 11 bases in between. The full variable domain, with the rest looked up from reference TRBV5-1 and TRBJ1-1, is KAGVTQTPRYLIKTRGQQVTLSCSPISGHRSVSWYQQTPGQGLQFLFEYFSETQRNKGNFPGRFSGRQFSNSRSEMNVSTLELGDSALYLCASSRGGGTEAFFGQGTRLTVV.

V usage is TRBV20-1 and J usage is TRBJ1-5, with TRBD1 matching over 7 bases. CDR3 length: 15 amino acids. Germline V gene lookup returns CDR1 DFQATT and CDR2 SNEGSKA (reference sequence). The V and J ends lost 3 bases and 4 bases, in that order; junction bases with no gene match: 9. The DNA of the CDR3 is TGCAGTGCTAGTCCGACCCCAGGGGGGAATCAGCCCCAGCATTTT. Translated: CSASPTPGGNQPQHF.

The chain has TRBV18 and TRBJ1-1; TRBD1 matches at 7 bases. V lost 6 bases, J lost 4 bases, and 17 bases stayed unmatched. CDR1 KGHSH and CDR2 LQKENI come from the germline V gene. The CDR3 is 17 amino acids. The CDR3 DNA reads TGTGCCAGCTCTCCGGGACAGTTAAGGAGGGGTAGCACTGAAGCTTTCTTT. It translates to CASSPGQLRRGSTEAFF. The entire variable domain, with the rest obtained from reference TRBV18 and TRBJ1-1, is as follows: NAGVMQNPRHLVRRRGQEARLRCSPMKGHSHVYWYRQLPEEGLKFMVYLQKENIIDESGMPKERFSAEFPKEGPSILRIQQVVRGDSAAYFCASSPGQLRRGSTEAFFGQGTRLTVV.

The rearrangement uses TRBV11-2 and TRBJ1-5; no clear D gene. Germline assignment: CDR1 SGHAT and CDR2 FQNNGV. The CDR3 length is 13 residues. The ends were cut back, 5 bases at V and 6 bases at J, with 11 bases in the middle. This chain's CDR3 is CASSREVGQPQHF. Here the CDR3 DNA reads TGTGCCAGCAGCCGAGAGGTGGGTCAGCCCCAGCATTTT.

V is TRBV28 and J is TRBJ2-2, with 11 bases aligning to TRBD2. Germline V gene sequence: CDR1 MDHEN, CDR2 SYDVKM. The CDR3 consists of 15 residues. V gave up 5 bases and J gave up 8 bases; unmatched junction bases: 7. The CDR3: CASSRTSGSWGELFF. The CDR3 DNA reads TGTGCCAGCAGTCGAACTAGCGGGAGTTGGGGGGAGCTGTTTTTT.

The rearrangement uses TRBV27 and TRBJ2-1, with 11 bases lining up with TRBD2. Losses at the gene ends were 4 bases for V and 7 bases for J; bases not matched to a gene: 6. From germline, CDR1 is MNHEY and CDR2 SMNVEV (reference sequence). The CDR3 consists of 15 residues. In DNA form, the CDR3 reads TGTGCCAGCAGTTCAAGGACTAGCGGGCCTAATGAGCAGTTCTTC. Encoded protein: CASSSRTSGPNEQFF.

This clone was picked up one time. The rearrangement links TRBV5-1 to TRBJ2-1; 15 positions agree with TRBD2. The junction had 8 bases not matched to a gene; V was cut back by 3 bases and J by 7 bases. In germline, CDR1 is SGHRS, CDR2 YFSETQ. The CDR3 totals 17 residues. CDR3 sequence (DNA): TGCGCCAGCAGCTCCGGGACTAGCGGGAGGAATTGGAATGAGCAGTTCTTC. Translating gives CASSSGTSGRNWNEQFF. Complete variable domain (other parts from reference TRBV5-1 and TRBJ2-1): KAGVTQTPRYLIKTRGQQVTLSCSPISGHRSVSWYQQTPGQGLQFLFEYFSETQRNKGNFPGRFSGRQFSNSRSEMNVSTLELGDSALYLCASSSGTSGRNWNEQFFGPGTRLTVL.

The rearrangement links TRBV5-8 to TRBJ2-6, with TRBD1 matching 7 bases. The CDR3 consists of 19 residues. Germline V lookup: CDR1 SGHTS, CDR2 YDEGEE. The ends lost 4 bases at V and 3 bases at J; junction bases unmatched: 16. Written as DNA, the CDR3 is TGTGCCAGCAGCGCCCGAGGGGGCAGGGGGTACCTTGGGGCCAACGTCCTGACTTTC. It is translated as CASSARGGRGYLGANVLTF.

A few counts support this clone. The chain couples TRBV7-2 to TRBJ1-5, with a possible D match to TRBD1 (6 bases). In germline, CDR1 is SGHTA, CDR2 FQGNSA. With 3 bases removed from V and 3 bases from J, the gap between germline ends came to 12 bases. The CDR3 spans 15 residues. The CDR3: CASSFPDRLNQPQHF. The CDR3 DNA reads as TGTGCCAGCAGCTTCCCGGACAGACTCAATCAGCCCCAGCATTTT.

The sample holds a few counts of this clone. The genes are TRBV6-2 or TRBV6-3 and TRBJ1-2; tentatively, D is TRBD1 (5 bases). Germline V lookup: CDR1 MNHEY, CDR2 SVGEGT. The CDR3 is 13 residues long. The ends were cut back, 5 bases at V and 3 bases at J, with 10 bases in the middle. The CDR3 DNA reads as TGTGCCAGCAGTCCCACGGGGGACTATGGCTACACCTTC. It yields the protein CASSPTGDYGYTF.

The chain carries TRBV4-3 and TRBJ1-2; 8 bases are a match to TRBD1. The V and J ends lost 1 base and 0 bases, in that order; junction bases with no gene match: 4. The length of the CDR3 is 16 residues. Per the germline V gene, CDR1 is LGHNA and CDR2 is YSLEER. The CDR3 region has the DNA TGCGCCAGCAGCCAAGTCGGACAGGGCACTAACTATGGCTACACCTTC. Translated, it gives CASSQVGQGTNYGYTF.

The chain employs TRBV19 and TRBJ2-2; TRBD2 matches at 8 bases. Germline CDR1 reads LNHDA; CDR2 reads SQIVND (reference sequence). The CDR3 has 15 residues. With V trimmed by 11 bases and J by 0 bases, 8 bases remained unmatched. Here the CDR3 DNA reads TGTGCCTCCCAAGGACTAGCCCCGAACACCGGGGAGCTGTTTTTT. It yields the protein CASQGLAPNTGELFF. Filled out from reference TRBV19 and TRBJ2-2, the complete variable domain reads DGGITQSPKYLFRKEGQNVTLSCEQNLNHDAMYWYRQDPGQGLRLIYYSQIVNDFQKGDIAEGYSVSREKKESFPLTVTSAQKNPTAFYLCASQGLAPNTGELFFGEGSRLTVL.

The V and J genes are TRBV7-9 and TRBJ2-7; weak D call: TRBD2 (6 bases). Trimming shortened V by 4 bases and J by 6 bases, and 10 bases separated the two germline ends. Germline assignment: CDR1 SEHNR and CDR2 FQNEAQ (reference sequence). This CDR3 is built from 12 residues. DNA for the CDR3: TGTGCCAGCAGCTCCCTAGCGTTCGAGCAGTACTTC. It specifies CASSSLAFEQYF.

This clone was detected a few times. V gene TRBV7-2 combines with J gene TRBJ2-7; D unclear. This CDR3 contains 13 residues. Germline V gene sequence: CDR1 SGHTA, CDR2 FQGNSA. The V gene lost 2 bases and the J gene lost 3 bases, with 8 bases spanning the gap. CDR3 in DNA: TGTGCCAGCAGCTTAACTATTATCTACGAGCAGTACTTC. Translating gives CASSLTIIYEQYF.

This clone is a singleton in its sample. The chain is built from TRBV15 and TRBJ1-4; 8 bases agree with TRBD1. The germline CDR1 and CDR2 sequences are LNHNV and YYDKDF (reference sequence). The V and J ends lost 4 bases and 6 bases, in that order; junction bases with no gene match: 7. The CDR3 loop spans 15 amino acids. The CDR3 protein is CATSKSGGADEKLFF. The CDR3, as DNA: TGTGCCACCAGCAAATCAGGGGGCGCGGATGAAAAACTGTTTTTT.

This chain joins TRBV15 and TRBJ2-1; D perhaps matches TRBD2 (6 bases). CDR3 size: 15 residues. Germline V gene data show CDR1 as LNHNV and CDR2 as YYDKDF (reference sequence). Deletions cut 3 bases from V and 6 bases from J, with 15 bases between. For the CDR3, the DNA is TGTGCCACCAGCAGGCCGGCCGGGAGAGGCAATGAGCAGTTCTTC. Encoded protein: CATSRPAGRGNEQFF.

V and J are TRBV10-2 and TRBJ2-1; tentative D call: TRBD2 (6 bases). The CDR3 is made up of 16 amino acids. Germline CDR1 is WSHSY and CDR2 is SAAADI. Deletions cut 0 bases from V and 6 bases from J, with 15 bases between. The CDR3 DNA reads TGCGCCAGCAGTGAGTCGGGCCCGCGGGATGGCAATGAGCAGTTCTTC. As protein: CASSESGPRDGNEQFF.

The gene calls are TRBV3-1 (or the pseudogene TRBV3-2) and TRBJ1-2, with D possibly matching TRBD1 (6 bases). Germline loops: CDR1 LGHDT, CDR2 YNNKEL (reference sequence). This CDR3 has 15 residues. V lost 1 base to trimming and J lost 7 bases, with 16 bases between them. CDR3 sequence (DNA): TGTGCCAGCAGCCAAGCGGGGGGCAATCAGGGTGGCTACACCTTC. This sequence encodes CASSQAGGNQGGYTF.

CDR3 sequence: CASSLGAGASGNTIYF. In DNA form, the CDR3 reads TGCGCCAGCAGCTTGGGAGCAGGGGCCTCTGGAAACACCATATATTTT. The rearrangement uses TRBV5-1 and TRBJ1-3, with a tentative D call TRBD1 (6 bases). V was shortened by 0 bases and J by 0 bases, with 10 bases between the two germline ends. The CDR3 has 16 residues. From germline, CDR1 is SGHRS and CDR2 YFSETQ.

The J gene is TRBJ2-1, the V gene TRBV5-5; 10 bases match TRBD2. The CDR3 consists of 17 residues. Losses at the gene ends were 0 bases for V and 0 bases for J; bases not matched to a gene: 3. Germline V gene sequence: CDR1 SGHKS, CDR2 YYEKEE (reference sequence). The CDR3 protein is CASSLVPSGSSYNEQFF. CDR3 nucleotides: TGTGCCAGCAGCTTGGTCCCTAGCGGGAGCTCCTACAATGAGCAGTTCTTC.

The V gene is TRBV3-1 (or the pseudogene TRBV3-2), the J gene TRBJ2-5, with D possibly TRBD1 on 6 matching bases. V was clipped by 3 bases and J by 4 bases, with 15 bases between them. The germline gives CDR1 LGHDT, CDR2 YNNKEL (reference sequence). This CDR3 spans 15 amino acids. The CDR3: CASSQTGIGGETQYF. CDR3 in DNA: TGTGCCAGCAGCCAGACAGGAATAGGGGGAGAGACCCAGTACTTC.

This CDR3 is CASSLTGDRGTQYF. CDR3 sequence (DNA): TGCGCCAGCAGCCTTACGGGAGATCGGGGTACGCAGTATTTT. The chain recombines TRBV4-1 with TRBJ2-3, with D tentatively TRBD2 (6 bases). The CDR3 is 14 amino acids. Germline assignment: CDR1 MGHRA and CDR2 YSYEKL. V was shortened by 4 bases and J by 8 bases, with 16 bases between the two germline ends.

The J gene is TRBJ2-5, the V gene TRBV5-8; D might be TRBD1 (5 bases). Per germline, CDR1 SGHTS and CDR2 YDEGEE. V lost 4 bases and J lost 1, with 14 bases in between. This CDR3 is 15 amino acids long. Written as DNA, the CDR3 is TGTGCCAGCAGCAACCTACTTGGGGCCCAAGAGACCCAGTACTTC. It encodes CASSNLLGAQETQYF.